The clone carrying this T cell receptor beta chain turned up a few times. MiXCR, run by TCRdb on the reads, gives a single entry per CDR3 protein. The sample includes around 180,000 distinct CDR3 sequences, over 25% of them seen just once. Germline-derived CDR1 and CDR2 are ENHRY and SYGVKD. The CDR3 sequence is 13 residues long. V was cut by 7 bases and J by 4 bases, with 11 bases left in between. This entry comes from a study of T cell repertoires in cytomegalovirus infection. V usage is TRBV10-3 and J usage is TRBJ1-5; perhaps TRBD1 as D (5 bases). The specimen was PBMCs. The clonotype originates from a human donor in good health (CMV status not recorded). Some clones in this sample may be carry-over from other donors' samples. CDR3 sequence: CAIKSGGNQPQHF. The CDR3 DNA reads TGTGCCATCAAAAGCGGGGGGAATCAGCCCCAGCATTTT.